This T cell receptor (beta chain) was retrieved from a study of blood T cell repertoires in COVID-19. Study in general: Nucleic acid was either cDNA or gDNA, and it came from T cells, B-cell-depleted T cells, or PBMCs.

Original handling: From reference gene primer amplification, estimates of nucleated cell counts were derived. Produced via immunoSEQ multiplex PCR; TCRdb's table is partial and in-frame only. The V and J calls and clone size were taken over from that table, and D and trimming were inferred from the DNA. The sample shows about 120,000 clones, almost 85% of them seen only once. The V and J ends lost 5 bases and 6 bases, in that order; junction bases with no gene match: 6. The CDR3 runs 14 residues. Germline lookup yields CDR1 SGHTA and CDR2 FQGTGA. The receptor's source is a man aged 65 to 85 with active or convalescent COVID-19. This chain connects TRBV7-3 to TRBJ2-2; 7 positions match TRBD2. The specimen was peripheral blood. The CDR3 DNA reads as TGTGCCAGCAGCCCCAATGCGGGGGCCGGGGAGCTGTTTTTT. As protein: CASSPNAGAGELFF.